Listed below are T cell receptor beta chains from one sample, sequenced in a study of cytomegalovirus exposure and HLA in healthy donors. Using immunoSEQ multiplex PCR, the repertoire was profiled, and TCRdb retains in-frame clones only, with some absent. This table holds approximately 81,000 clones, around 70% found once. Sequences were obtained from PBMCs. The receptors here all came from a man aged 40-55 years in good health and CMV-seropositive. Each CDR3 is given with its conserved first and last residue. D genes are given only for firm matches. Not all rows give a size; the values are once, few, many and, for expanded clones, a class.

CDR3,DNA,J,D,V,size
CASTSPGAGGQETQYF,TGTGCCAGCACCTCCCCCGGGGCGGGAGGTCAAGAGACCCAGTACTTC,TRBJ2-5,TRBD2,TRBV2,.
CASSLSGTSGSFEQYF,TGTGCCAGCAGCTTGTCCGGGACTAGCGGGAGCTTCGAGCAGTACTTC,TRBJ2-7,TRBD2,TRBV7-8,.
CASSSGTGGAETQYF,TGTGCCAGCAGTTCGGGGACAGGGGGTGCAGAGACCCAGTACTTC,TRBJ2-5,TRBD1,TRBV27,.
CAISKSGDEQFF,TGTGCCATCAGCAAGTCGGGAGATGAGCAGTTCTTC,TRBJ2-1,.,TRBV10-3,.
CASTLDSGGHNEQFF,TGTGCCAGCACCCTTGATAGCGGGGGACACAATGAGCAGTTCTTC,TRBJ2-1,TRBD2,TRBV7-2,.
CASRRSTGGSYEQYF,TGTGCCAGCAGGCGATCGACAGGGGGGTCCTACGAGCAGTACTTC,TRBJ2-7,TRBD1,TRBV6-5,few
CASSLRRGGYGYTF,TGTGCCAGCAGCCTCCGTCGAGGGGGCTATGGCTACACCTTC,TRBJ1-2,.,TRBV2,few
CASSPGKGETNYGYTF,TGCGCCAGCTCCCCGGGTAAAGGGGAAACTAACTATGGCTACACCTTC,TRBJ1-2,.,TRBV4-1,.
CASSLGAGSYEQYF,TGTGCCAGCAGCTTAGGAGCAGGGTCCTACGAGCAGTACTTC,TRBJ2-7,.,TRBV7-2,.
CSVSPGTSDTGELFF,TGCAGCGTATCCCCCGGGACTAGCGACACCGGGGAGCTGTTTTTT,TRBJ2-2,TRBD2,TRBV29-1,.
CASSFPSNTGELFF,TGCGCCAGCAGCTTCCCCTCGAACACCGGGGAGCTGTTTTTT,TRBJ2-2,.,TRBV5-1,few
CASSRDTLYEQYF,TGCGCCAGCAGCCGGGACACCTTGTACGAGCAGTACTTC,TRBJ2-7,.,TRBV5-1,.
CASSQQTGPANEKLFF,TGCGCCAGCAGCCAACAGACAGGTCCAGCTAATGAAAAACTGTTTTTT,TRBJ1-4,.,TRBV4-3,.
CAWSVQSRQPQHF,TGTGCCTGGAGTGTGCAGTCCAGGCAGCCCCAGCATTTT,TRBJ1-5,.,TRBV30,.
CASRMTGHEKLFF,TGTGCCAGCAGGATGACAGGGCATGAAAAACTGTTTTTT,TRBJ1-4,TRBD1,TRBV4-2,few
CASSLLAGVPEYF,TGTGCCAGCAGCTTGCTAGCGGGGGTTCCGGAGTACTTC,TRBJ2-5,TRBD2,TRBV5-6,many
CASSVTISSTDTQYF,TGTGCCAGCAGCGTGACTATATCTAGCACAGATACGCAGTATTTT,TRBJ2-3,.,TRBV9,few
CASSLRTGISGANVLTF,TGTGCCAGCAGCCTCCGGACGGGAATCTCTGGGGCCAACGTCCTGACTTTC,TRBJ2-6,.,TRBV9,.
CASGENAYNEQFF,TGTGCCAGCGGAGAGAATGCTTACAATGAGCAGTTCTTC,TRBJ2-1,.,TRBV6-1,.
CASSDRQGYYYEQYF,TGTGCCAGCAGTGATAGACAGGGCTATTACTACGAGCAGTACTTC,TRBJ2-7,TRBD1,TRBV27,.
CASSKTGSTYEQYF,TGTGCCAGCAGTAAGACAGGGAGCACCTACGAGCAGTACTTC,TRBJ2-7,TRBD1,TRBV2,.
CAISEGTGGLDYGYTF,TGTGCCATCAGTGAAGGGACAGGGGGTTTGGACTATGGCTACACCTTC,TRBJ1-2,TRBD1,TRBV10-3,.
CASSVWRGLNTGELFF,TGTGCCAGCAGCGTATGGAGGGGGCTTAACACCGGGGAGCTGTTTTTT,TRBJ2-2,.,TRBV9,.
CATSNRLQESTDTQYF,TGTGCCACCAGCAACCGTTTACAGGAGAGCACAGATACGCAGTATTTT,TRBJ2-3,.,TRBV15,.
CASSRQGHGQYF,TGTGCCAGCAGTCGACAGGGTCACGGGCAGTACTTC,TRBJ2-7,TRBD1,TRBV6-1,once
CASRGPGTSGGANTGELFF,TGTGCCAGCAGAGGACCCGGGACTAGCGGGGGGGCGAACACCGGGGAGCTGTTTTTT,TRBJ2-2,TRBD2,TRBV7-2,.
CASSEDRPRGVEAFF,TGTGCCAGCAGTGAGGACAGGCCGCGGGGAGTTGAAGCTTTCTTT,TRBJ1-1,TRBD1,TRBV25-1,.
CASSPLPGQPITYNEQFF,TGTGCCAGCTCACCCTTACCTGGACAACCCATCACCTACAATGAGCAGTTCTTC,TRBJ2-1,.,TRBV18,few
CASSGDKTNTGELFF,TGTGCCAGCAGTGGGGACAAAACGAACACCGGGGAGCTGTTTTTT,TRBJ2-2,.,TRBV7-9,few
CASSLAARVDTGELFF,TGCGCCAGCAGCTTGGCCGCCCGAGTCGACACCGGGGAGCTGTTTTTT,TRBJ2-2,.,TRBV5-1,.
CARSPPPQGWYGYTF,TGTGCCAGAAGCCCCCCCCCACAGGGGTGGTATGGCTACACCTTC,TRBJ1-2,TRBD1,TRBV5-3,.
CASRGTGTDTQYF,TGTGCCAGCAGGGGGACAGGCACAGATACGCAGTATTTT,TRBJ2-3,TRBD1,TRBV2,.
CASSWGTGIGNTIYF,TGTGCCAGCTCTTGGGGAACAGGGATCGGAAACACCATATATTTT,TRBJ1-3,.,TRBV28,few
CASSVDEFAEDTEAFF,TGTGCCAGCAGCGTAGATGAGTTTGCGGAAGACACTGAAGCTTTCTTT,TRBJ1-1,.,TRBV9,.
CASSYSMGGEPQHF,TGTGCCAGCAGTTACTCGATGGGAGGCGAGCCCCAGCATTTT,TRBJ1-5,.,TRBV6-5,few
CASSRTEINTEAFF,TGTGCCAGCAGCCGGACAGAAATTAACACTGAAGCTTTCTTT,TRBJ1-1,.,TRBV7-8,.
CASSNLLTGNSGANVLTF,TGTGCCAGCAGCAATTTACTGACCGGGAACTCTGGGGCCAACGTCCTGACTTTC,TRBJ2-6,.,TRBV21-1,few
CASSSWGSGGNEQFF,TGTGCCAGCAGCTCCTGGGGTAGCGGGGGCAATGAGCAGTTCTTC,TRBJ2-1,TRBD2,TRBV7-2,.
CAWGRTAMNTEAFF,TGTGCCTGGGGGAGGACGGCTATGAACACTGAAGCTTTCTTT,TRBJ1-1,.,TRBV30,.
CASSLQGANEQYF,TGTGCCAGCAGCCTACAGGGGGCGAACGAGCAGTACTTC,TRBJ2-7,TRBD1,TRBV7-9,.
CASSATGGETQYF,TGCGCCAGCAGCGCTACGGGCGGGGAGACCCAGTACTTC,TRBJ2-5,.,TRBV10-2,.
CASSLALGSPYEQYF,TGTGCCAGCAGCTTAGCGCTAGGAAGCCCTTACGAGCAGTACTTC,TRBJ2-7,.,TRBV7-9,.
CASSPGNYEQYF,TGTGCCAGCTCCCCCGGGAACTACGAGCAGTACTTC,TRBJ2-7,.,TRBV18,.
CASSTAGEKLFF,TGTGCCAGCAGCACGGCGGGTGAAAAACTGTTTTTT,TRBJ1-4,.,TRBV7-2,few
CATSISRGQGRTEAFF,TGTGCCACCAGCATATCTCGGGGACAGGGACGAACTGAAGCTTTCTTT,TRBJ1-1,TRBD1,TRBV15,.
CASSVGLSGEQYF,TGTGCCAGCAGCGTGGGACTATCGGGCGAGCAGTACTTC,TRBJ2-7,TRBD2,TRBV9,.
CASSPLDRDNEQFF,TGTGCCAGCAGCCCCCTGGACAGGGATAATGAGCAGTTCTTC,TRBJ2-1,TRBD1,TRBV7-7,.
CASSITGAHPQETQYF,TGTGCCAGTAGTATCACAGGAGCTCACCCACAAGAGACCCAGTACTTC,TRBJ2-5,.,TRBV19,few
CASSPGGGPYGYTF,TGTGCCAGCAGTCCAGGAGGGGGCCCCTATGGCTACACCTTC,TRBJ1-2,TRBD1,TRBV28,.
CASSEFEDEQYF,TGTGCCAGCAGTGAATTCGAGGACGAGCAGTACTTC,TRBJ2-7,.,TRBV25-1,.